Below are 4 T cell receptor beta chains sequenced from a single sample in a study of response to subunit inactivated influenza vaccine. One entry per CDR3 protein results from TCRdb running MiXCR on the RT-PCR reads. The data show about 180,000 distinct CDR3 sequences, about 10% seen once. The source was CD8+ T cells sorted from PBMCs, collected less than 30 months after vaccination. The receptors here all came from a man aged 50-75 years who received an inactivated influenza vaccine.

The chain's CDR3 is CASSQDPPPGDGANVLTF. CDR3 DNA sequence: TGCGCCAGCAGCCAAGATCCGCCCCCAGGGGATGGGGCCAACGTCCTGACTTTC. This chain links TRBV4-3 with TRBJ2-6, with D possibly being TRBD1 (6 bases). The CDR3 has 18 amino acids. The ends were cut back, 0 bases at V and 3 bases at J, with 15 bases in the middle. The germline V gene has CDR1 LGHNA and CDR2 YSLEER.

This chain joins TRBV24-1 and TRBJ1-1; D uncertain. The germline CDR1 and CDR2 sequences are KGHDR and SFDVKD. V lost 5 bases and J lost 0, with 3 bases in between. CDR3 length equals 12 residues. This CDR3 is CATSGVNTEAFF. The CDR3 nucleotides are TGTGCCACCAGTGGGGTGAACACTGAAGCTTTCTTT.

A word on this clonotype: At one end the junction does not follow the germline gene, possibly because of a read error. The chain joins TRBV4-1 to TRBJ2-7; D ambiguous. CDR3 length: 13 amino acids. CDR1 MGHRA and CDR2 YSYEKL come from the germline V gene. DNA of the CDR3: TGTGCCATCGGCCCCGGTCCCGGCTGCCCGCAGTACTTC. Translation: CAIGPGPGCPQYF.

This clonotype has more than one count but fewer than ten. This chain links TRBV20-1 with TRBJ2-7; possible D gene TRBD2, 6 bases. The CDR3 length is 15 residues. CDR1 is DFQATT, CDR2 SNEGSKA, per germline (reference sequence). V dropped 0 bases and J dropped 0 bases, with 12 bases sitting between them. The CDR3 DNA sequence: TGCAGTGCTAGAGATGTGAGGGAGGCCTCCTACGAGCAGTACTTC. Translation: CSARDVREASYEQYF.